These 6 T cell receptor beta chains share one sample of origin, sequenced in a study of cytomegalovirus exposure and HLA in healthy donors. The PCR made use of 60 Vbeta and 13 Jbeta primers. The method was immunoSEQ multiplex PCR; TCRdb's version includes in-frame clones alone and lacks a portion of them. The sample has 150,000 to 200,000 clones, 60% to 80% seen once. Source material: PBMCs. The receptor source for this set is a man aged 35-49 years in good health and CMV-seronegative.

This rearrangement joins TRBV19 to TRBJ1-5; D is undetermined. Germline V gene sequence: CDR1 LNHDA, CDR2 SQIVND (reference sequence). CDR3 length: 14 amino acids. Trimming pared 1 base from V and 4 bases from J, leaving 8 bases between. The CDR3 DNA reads TGTGCCAGTAGTATAGTATCCGGGAATCAGCCCCAGCATTTT. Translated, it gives CASSIVSGNQPQHF. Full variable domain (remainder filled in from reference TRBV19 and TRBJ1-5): DGGITQSPKYLFRKEGQNVTLSCEQNLNHDAMYWYRQDPGQGLRLIYYSQIVNDFQKGDIAEGYSVSREKKESFPLTVTSAQKNPTAFYLCASSIVSGNQPQHFGDGTRLSIL.

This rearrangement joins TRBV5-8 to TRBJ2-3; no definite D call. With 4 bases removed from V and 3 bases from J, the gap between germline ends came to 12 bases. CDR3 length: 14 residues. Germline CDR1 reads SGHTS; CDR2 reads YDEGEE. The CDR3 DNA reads TGTGCCAGCAGCAAAAGAGAAGCTACAGATACGCAGTATTTT. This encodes CASSKREATDTQYF.

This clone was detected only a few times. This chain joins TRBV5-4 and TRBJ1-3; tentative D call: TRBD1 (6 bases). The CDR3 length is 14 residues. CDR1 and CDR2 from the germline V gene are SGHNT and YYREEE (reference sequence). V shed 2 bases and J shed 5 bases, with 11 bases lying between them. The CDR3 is CASSLWTARNTIYF. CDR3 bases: TGTGCCAGCAGCTTATGGACAGCGAGAAACACCATATATTTT.

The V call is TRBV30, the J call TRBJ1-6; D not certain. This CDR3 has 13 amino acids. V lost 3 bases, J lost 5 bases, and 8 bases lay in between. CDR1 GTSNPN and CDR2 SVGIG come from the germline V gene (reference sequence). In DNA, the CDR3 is TGTGCCTGGAGGGGCACAGATAATTCACCCCTCCACTTT. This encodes CAWRGTDNSPLHF.

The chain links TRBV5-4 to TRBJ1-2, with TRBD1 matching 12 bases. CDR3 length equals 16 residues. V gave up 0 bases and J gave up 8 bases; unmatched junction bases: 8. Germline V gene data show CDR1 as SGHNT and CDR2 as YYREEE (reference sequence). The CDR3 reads CASSLAQGQGARGYTF. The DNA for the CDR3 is TGTGCCAGCAGCTTGGCGCAGGGACAGGGGGCTCGCGGCTACACCTTC.

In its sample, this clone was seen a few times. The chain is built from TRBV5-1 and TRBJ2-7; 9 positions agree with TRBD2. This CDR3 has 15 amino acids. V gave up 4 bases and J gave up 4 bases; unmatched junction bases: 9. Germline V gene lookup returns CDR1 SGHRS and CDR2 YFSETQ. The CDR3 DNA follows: TGCGCCAGCAGCCGGGTGCGGGGGGGCTCGTACGAGCAGTACTTC. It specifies CASSRVRGGSYEQYF.